This TCR beta chain is from a study of cytomegalovirus exposure and HLA in healthy donors. Whole-study findings and limits: Relative to the approximately 700-donor mean, N-insertions were reportedly fewer in an Asian-associated ancestry cluster in a later analysis. There was a cluster of highly shared sequence variants that was likely a sequencing artifact.

Points on this clone: Its antigen is currently unknown.

PCR amplification relied on 60 Vbeta primers (plus 13 Jbeta primers). Clones were read by immunoSEQ multiplex PCR, and TCRdb kept only the in-frame ones, dropping some. The sample carries under 120,000 clones, around 80% recorded once. Germline V CDR1 and CDR2: SGHRS, YFSETQ. Trimming cost V 0 bases and J 0 bases; bases outside gene matches: 4. The CDR3 spans 16 residues. The V call is TRBV5-1, the J call TRBJ2-3; 7 bases fit TRBD2. The source of this sequence is a female donor in good health and CMV-seropositive. The sample was PBMCs. The CDR3 DNA reads as TGCGCCAGCAGCTTGGGGGCTAGCGGTAGCACAGATACGCAGTATTTT. Translating gives CASSLGASGSTDTQYF.